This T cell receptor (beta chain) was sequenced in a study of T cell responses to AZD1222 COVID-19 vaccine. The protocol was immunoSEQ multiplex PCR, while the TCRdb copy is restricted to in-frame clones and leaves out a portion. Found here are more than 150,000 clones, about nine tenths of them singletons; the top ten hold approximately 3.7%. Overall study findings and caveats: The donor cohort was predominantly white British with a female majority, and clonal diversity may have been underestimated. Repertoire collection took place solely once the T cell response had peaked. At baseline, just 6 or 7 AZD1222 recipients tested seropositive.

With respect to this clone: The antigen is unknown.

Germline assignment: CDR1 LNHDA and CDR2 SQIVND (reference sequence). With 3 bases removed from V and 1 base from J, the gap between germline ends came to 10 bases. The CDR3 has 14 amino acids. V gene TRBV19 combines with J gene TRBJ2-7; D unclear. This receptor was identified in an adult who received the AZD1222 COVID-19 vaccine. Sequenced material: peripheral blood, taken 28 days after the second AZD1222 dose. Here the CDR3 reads CASSISWASYEQYF. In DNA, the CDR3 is TGTGCCAGTAGTATCAGTTGGGCGTCCTACGAGCAGTACTTC.